This paragraph reports one T cell receptor beta chain. Its target is not known. With V trimmed by 7 bases and J by 7 bases, 6 bases remained unmatched. There are 13 residues in the CDR3. CDR1 is MNHEY and CDR2 is SVGAGI in the germline V gene. This record comes from a study of shared clonotypes between healthy human individuals. Study-wide findings and caveats: Sampling involved blood alone; tissue repertoires likely differ.

Libraries were prepared by immunoSEQ multiplex PCR; TCRdb keeps only in-frame clonotypes and omits some of them. The sample records a few million clones, 90% to 95% being singletons. Material: naive CD4+ T cells from PBMCs. Subset specified: CD45RA+ positively selected. V usage is TRBV6-5 and J usage is TRBJ1-2; TRBD1 matches 10 bases. The receptor's source is a man in his late teens or twenties in good health. Some clones in this sample may be carry-over from other donors' samples. CDR3 in amino acids: CASKRTGGAGYTF. The DNA of the CDR3 is TGTGCCAGCAAAAGGACAGGGGGGGCTGGCTACACCTTC.